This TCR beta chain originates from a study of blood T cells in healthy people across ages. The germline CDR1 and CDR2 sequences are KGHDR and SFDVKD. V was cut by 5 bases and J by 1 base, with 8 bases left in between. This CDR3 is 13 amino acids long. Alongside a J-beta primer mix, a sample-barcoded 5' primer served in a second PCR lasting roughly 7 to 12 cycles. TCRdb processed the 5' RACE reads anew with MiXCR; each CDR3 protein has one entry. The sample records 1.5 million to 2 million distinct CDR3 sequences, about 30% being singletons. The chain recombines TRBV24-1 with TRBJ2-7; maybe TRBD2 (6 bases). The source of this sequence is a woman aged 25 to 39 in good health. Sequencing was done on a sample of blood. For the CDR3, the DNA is TGTGCCACCAGTGGGGAGGCTTCCTACGAGCAGTACTTC. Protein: CATSGEASYEQYF.